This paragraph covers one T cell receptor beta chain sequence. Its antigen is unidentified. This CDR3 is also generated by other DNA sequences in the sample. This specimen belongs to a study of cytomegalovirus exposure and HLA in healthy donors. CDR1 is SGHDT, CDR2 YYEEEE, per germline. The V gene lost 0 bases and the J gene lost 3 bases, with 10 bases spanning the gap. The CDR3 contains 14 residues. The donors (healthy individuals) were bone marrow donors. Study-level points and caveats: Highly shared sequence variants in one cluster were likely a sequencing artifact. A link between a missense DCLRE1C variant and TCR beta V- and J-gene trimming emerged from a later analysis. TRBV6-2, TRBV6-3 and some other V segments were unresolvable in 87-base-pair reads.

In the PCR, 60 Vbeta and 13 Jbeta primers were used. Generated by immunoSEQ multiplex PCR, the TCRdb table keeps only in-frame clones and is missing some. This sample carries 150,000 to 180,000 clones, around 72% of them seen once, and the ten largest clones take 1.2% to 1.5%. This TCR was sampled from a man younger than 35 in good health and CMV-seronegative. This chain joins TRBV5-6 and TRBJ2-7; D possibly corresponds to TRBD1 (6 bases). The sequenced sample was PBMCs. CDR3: CASSLGQGRYEQYF. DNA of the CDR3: TGTGCCAGCAGCTTGGGGCAGGGGCGCTACGAGCAGTACTTC.